Below are 8 T cell receptor beta chains sequenced from a single sample in a study of CD8+ T cells in alopecia areata. RNA, once extracted, was reverse transcribed into cDNA for use as the sequencing template. Clones were read by immunoSEQ multiplex PCR, and TCRdb kept only the in-frame ones, dropping some. The table records 6,000 to 8,500 clones, just over 70% of them present only once. CD25+CD127- cells were sorted from CD4+ cells in roughly five patients. The source material was CD4+ Tregs sorted from blood. All receptors derive from a human donor with alopecia areata.

The CDR3 sequence is CASSYVGGSSNQPQHF. The CDR3 DNA follows: TGTGCCAGCAGTTACGTCGGGGGTTCTAGCAATCAGCCCCAGCATTTT. V is TRBV6-6 and J is TRBJ1-5; perhaps TRBD1 as D (5 bases). Trimming cost V 2 bases and J 0 bases, with 11 bases left between them. CDR3 length: 16 amino acids. From germline, CDR1 is MNHNY and CDR2 SVGAGI (reference sequence).

The chain joins TRBV19 to TRBJ1-5; the D gene is possibly TRBD1 (6 bases). The CDR3 length is 13 residues. Germline lookup yields CDR1 LNHDA and CDR2 SQIVND (reference sequence). Trimming removed 4 bases from V and 7 bases from J, with 11 bases in between. CDR3 sequence: CASSTQGGQPQHF. For the CDR3, the DNA is TGTGCCAGTAGTACACAGGGCGGGCAGCCCCAGCATTTT.

This clone appeared once. The gene calls are TRBV5-1 and TRBJ1-2; perhaps TRBD1 as D (6 bases). The CDR3 spans 15 residues. V lost 1 base to trimming and J lost 6 bases, with 16 bases between them. Germline V CDR1 and CDR2: SGHRS, YFSETQ. The CDR3 region has the DNA TGCGCCAGCAGCTTGTATCTCCGACAGGCCAATGGCTACACCTTC. As protein: CASSLYLRQANGYTF.

The chain couples TRBV6-6 to TRBJ1-3, with a possible D match to TRBD1 (6 bases). Germline-derived CDR1 and CDR2 are MNHNY and SVGAGI (reference sequence). CDR3 length equals 15 residues. V was shortened by 4 bases and J by 8 bases, with 18 bases between the two germline ends. The CDR3 is CASSFLRGFKDTIYF. CDR3 in DNA: TGTGCCAGCAGTTTCCTCAGGGGATTCAAGGACACCATATATTTT.

This chain connects TRBV2 to TRBJ1-5; D unresolved. The CDR3 length is 12 residues. Trimming shortened V by 8 bases and J by 0 bases, and 5 bases separated the two germline ends. From germline, CDR1 is SNHLY and CDR2 FYNNEI. The chain's CDR3 is CASRYSNQPQHF. The CDR3 nucleotides are TGTGCCAGCCGGTATAGCAATCAGCCCCAGCATTTT.

The count of this clone is one. The J gene is TRBJ2-4, the V gene TRBV5-1; tentatively, D is TRBD1 (6 bases). Between the trimmed V and J ends, which lost 4 bases and 1 base, there was a span of 15 bases. This CDR3 comprises 16 residues. Germline CDR1 and CDR2: SGHRS and YFSETQ. In nucleotides, the CDR3 is TGCGCCAGCAGCACGGTACCTGACAGGGCCAAAAACATTCAGTACTTC. Its translation: CASSTVPDRAKNIQYF.

The V and J genes are TRBV6-1 and TRBJ1-6, with D uncertain. Germline V gene sequence: CDR1 MNHNS, CDR2 SASEGT. The V gene lost 1 base and the J gene lost 0 bases, with 16 bases spanning the gap. The CDR3 is made up of 19 amino acids. CDR3: CASSEGMPTFSSYNSPLHF. Written as DNA, the CDR3 is TGTGCCAGCAGTGAAGGCATGCCCACCTTCAGCTCCTATAATTCACCCCTCCACTTT.

This clone showed up just a few times. Written as DNA, the CDR3 is TGTGCCAGCAGCTTAGACGGGGGCGTCTACAATGAGCAGTTCTTC. It specifies CASSLDGGVYNEQFF. The rearrangement joins TRBV7-2 to TRBJ2-1; D is perhaps TRBD1 or TRBD2 (6 bases each). The germline V gene has CDR1 SGHTA and CDR2 FQGNSA. The CDR3 runs 15 residues. Trimming cost V 1 base and J 3 bases, with 10 bases left between them.